This TCR beta chain was obtained from a study of cytomegalovirus exposure and HLA in healthy donors. Overall study findings and caveats: Three chains linked to CMV were shown in vitro to be specific for CMV antigens.

TCRdb keeps only in-frame clones here, not all; method: immunoSEQ multiplex PCR. This table holds approximately 220,000 clones, roughly 84% found once. Of note for this clone: Its target is not known.

V shed 1 base and J shed 6 bases, with 9 bases lying between them. The length of the CDR3 is 13 residues. Germline CDR1 KGHSH, CDR2 LQKENI. This receptor was obtained from a woman in her twenties or thirties in good health and CMV-seropositive. The sample consisted of PBMCs. The gene calls are TRBV18 and TRBJ1-2; no definite D call. The CDR3 coding sequence is TGTGCCAGCTCACCACAGGCAGGCCATGGCTACACCTTC. Protein sequence: CASSPQAGHGYTF.